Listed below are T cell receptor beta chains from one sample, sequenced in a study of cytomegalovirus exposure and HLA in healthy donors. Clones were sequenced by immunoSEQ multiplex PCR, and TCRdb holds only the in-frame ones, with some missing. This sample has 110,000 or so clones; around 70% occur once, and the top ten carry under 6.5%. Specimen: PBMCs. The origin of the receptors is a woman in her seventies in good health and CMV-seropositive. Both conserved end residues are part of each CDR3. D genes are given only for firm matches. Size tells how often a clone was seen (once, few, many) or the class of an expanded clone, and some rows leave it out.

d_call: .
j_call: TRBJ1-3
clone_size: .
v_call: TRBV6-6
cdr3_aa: CASSPTGRFSGNTIYF
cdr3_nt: TGTGCCAGCAGTCCGACAGGACGCTTCTCTGGAAACACCATATATTTT

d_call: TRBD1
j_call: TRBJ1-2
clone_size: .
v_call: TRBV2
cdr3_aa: CASRRQGVSNYGYTF
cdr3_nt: TGTGCCAGCCGACGACAGGGGGTATCTAACTATGGCTACACCTTC

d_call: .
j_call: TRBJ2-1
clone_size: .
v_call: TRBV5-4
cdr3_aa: CASRPPGEEVNNEQFF
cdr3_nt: TGTGCCAGCCGACCTCCTGGGGAGGAGGTGAACAATGAGCAGTTCTTC

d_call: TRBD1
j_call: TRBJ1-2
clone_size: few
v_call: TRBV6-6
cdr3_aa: CASDGQGAGGYTF
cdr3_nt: TGTGCCAGCGATGGACAGGGGGCGGGGGGCTACACCTTC

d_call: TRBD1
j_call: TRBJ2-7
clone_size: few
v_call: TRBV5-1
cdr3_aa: CASSSARQGSYEQYF
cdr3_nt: TGCGCCAGCAGCTCGGCGAGACAGGGGTCCTACGAGCAGTACTTC

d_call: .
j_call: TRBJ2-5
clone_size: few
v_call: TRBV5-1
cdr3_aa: CASSLAQGSPSTQETQYF
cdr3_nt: TGCGCCAGCAGCTTGGCCCAGGGTAGCCCCAGTACACAAGAGACCCAGTACTTC

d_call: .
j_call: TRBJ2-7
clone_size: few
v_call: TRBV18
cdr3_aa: CASSPSLSYEQYF
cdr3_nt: TGTGCCAGCTCACCTAGCTTATCCTACGAGCAGTACTTC

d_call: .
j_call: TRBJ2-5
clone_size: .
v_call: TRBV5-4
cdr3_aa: CASSPSLGVGETQYF
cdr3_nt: TGTGCCAGCAGCCCGAGTCTGGGAGTGGGAGAGACCCAGTACTTC

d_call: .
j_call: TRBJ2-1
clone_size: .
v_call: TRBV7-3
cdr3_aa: CASSSGLQGDEQFF
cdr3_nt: TGTGCCAGCAGCTCGGGACTTCAAGGAGATGAGCAGTTCTTC

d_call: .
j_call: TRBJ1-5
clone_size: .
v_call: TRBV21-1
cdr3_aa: CASSNRGQSFQPQHF
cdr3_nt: TGTGCCAGCAGTAACAGGGGGCAATCCTTTCAGCCCCAGCATTTT

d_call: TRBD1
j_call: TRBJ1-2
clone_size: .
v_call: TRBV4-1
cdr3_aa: CASSQDLTGPAVGYTF
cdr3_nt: TGCGCCAGCAGCCAAGACCTGACAGGGCCTGCCGTGGGCTACACCTTC

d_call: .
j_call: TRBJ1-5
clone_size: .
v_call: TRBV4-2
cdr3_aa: CASSQDEGAQPQHF
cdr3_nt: TGTGCCAGCAGCCAAGATGAGGGTGCTCAGCCCCAGCATTTT

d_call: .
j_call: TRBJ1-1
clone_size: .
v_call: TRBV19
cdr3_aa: CARPRLSAFF
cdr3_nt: TGTGCCAGACCGCGGTTGAGTGCTTTCTTT

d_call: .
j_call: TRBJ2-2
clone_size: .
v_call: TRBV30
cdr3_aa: CAWRWGYSNTGELFF
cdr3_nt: TGTGCCTGGAGATGGGGCTATTCGAACACCGGGGAGCTGTTTTTT

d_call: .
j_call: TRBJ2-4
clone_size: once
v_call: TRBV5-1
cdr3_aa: CASSSMTGNLAKNIQYF
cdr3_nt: TGCGCCAGCAGCAGCATGACTGGCAACTTAGCCAAAAACATTCAGTACTTC

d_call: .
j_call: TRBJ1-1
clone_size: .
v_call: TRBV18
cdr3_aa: CASSPPGLQNTEAFF
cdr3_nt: TGTGCCAGCTCACCCCCGGGACTACAGAACACTGAAGCTTTCTTT

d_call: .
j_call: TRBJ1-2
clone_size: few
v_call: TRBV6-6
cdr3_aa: CASRLGRGNYGYTF
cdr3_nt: TGTGCCAGCCGACTTGGACGGGGGAACTATGGCTACACCTTC

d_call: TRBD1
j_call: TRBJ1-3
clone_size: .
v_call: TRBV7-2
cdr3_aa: CASSFSFTGAGNTIYF
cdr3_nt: TGTGCCAGCAGCTTCTCATTTACAGGGGCCGGAAACACCATATATTTT

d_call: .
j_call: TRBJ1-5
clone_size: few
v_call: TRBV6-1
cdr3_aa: CAVLPQTDQPQHF
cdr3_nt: TGTGCCGTCCTTCCACAGACCGATCAGCCCCAGCATTTT

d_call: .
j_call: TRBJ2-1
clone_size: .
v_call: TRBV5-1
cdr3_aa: CASSLERTVSYNEQFF
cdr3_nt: TGCGCCAGCAGCTTAGAAAGGACAGTCTCCTACAATGAGCAGTTCTTC

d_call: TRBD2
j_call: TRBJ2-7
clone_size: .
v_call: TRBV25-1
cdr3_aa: CASSEVAGGMYEQYF
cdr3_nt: TGTGCCAGCAGTGAAGTAGCGGGGGGGATGTACGAGCAGTACTTC

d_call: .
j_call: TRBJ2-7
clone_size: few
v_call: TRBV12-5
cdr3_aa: CASGLVVAGPREQYF
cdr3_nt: TGTGCTAGTGGTTTGGTTGTGGCAGGGCCTCGGGAGCAGTACTTC

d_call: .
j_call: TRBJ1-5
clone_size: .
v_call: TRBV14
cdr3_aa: CASSQDGNQPQHF
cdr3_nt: TGTGCCAGCAGCCAAGACGGCAATCAGCCCCAGCATTTT

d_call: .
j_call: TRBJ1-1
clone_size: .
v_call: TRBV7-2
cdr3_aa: CASSPHMNTEAFF
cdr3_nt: TGTGCCAGCAGCCCGCACATGAACACTGAAGCTTTCTTT

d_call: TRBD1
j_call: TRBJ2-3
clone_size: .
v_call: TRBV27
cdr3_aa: CASSATGYQTDTQYF
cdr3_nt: TGTGCCAGCAGTGCGACAGGGTATCAGACAGATACGCAGTATTTT

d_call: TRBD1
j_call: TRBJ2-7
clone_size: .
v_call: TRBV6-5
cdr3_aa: CASKRDREGSYEQYF
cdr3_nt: TGTGCCAGCAAGAGGGACAGGGAAGGATCCTACGAGCAGTACTTC

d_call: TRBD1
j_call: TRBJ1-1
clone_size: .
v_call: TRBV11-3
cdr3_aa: CASSGGGAGGAFF
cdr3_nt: TGTGCCAGCAGCGGAGGGGGCGCGGGGGGAGCTTTCTTT

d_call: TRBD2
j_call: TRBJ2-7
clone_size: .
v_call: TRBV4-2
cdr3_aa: CASSQEGLAGSYEQYF
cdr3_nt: TGTGCCAGCAGCCAAGAAGGCCTAGCGGGTTCCTACGAGCAGTACTTC

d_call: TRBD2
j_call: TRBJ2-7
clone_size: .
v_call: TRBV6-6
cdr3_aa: CASSSIAGGKYEQYF
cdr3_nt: TGTGCCAGCAGTAGCATAGCGGGGGGAAAGTACGAGCAGTACTTC

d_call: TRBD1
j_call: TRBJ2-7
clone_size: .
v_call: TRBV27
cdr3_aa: CASRTGTGSYEQYF
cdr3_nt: TGTGCCAGCAGGACCGGGACAGGATCCTACGAGCAGTACTTC

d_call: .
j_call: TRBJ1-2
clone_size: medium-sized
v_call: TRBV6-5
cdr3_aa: CATRRGGYTF
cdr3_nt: TGTGCCACCCGACGGGGTGGCTACACCTTC

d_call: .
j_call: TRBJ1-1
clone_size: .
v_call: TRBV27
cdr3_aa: CASSEIGQGRENTEAFF
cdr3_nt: TGTGCCAGCAGTGAGATCGGGCAGGGCAGGGAGAACACTGAAGCTTTCTTT

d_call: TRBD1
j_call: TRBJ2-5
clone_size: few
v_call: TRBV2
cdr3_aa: CASSSLRQGAETQYF
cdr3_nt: TGTGCCAGCAGTTCATTACGACAGGGGGCAGAGACCCAGTACTTC

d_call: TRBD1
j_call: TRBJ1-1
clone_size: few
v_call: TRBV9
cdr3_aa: CASSVLQGGTEAFF
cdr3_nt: TGTGCCAGCAGCGTCTTACAGGGGGGAACTGAAGCTTTCTTT

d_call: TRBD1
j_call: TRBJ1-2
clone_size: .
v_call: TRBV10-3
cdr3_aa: CAISESSDRGSYGYTF
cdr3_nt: TGTGCCATCAGTGAGTCGTCGGACAGGGGATCGTATGGCTACACCTTC

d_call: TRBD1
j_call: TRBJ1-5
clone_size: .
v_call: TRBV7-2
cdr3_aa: CASSLNRGQPQHF
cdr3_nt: TGTGCCAGCAGCTTAAACAGGGGGCAGCCCCAGCATTTT

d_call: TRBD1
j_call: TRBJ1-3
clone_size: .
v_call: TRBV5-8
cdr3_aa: CASSLTGAGNTIYF
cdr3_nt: TGTGCCAGCAGCTTAACAGGGGCCGGAAACACCATATATTTT

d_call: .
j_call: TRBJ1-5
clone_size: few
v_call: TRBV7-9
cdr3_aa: CASSSGSQPQHF
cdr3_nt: TGTGCCAGCAGCTCGGGGAGTCAGCCCCAGCATTTT

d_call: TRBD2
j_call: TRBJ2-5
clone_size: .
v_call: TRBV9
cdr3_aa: CASSATSGASTQYF
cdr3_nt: TGTGCCAGCAGTGCGACTAGCGGGGCCTCTACCCAGTACTTC

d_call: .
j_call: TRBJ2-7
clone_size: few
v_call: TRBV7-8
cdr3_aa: CASTLTGRYEQYF
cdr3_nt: TGTGCCAGCACCCTGACAGGGAGGTACGAGCAGTACTTC